A selection of T cell receptor beta chains follows, all from one sample in a study of blood T cell repertoires in COVID-19. Profiled with immunoSEQ multiplex PCR; TCRdb holds only in-frame clones, not every one. This table holds about 13,000 clones, roughly 88% found once. The sequencing sample was made of peripheral blood. These receptors all stem from a human donor in a cohort sampled during active COVID-19. The CDR3 runs from the conserved cysteine through the conserved F or W. A D gene is named only where the DNA matches it firmly. Size is omitted from some rows. Given values are once, few, many or a class for expanded clones.

v_gene: TRBV5-4
abundance: -
j_gene: TRBJ2-3
d_gene: -
len: 13
CDR3aa: CASSLAGRSSQYF
CDR3nt: TGTGCCAGCAGCTTGGCAGGGCGTTCGTCGCAGTATTTT

v_gene: TRBV5-1
abundance: -
j_gene: TRBJ1-6
d_gene: -
len: 16
CDR3aa: CASSLGQGSYNSPLHF
CDR3nt: TGCGCCAGCAGCTTGGGCCAGGGGTCTTATAATTCACCCCTCCACTTT

v_gene: TRBV7-6
abundance: -
j_gene: TRBJ2-2
d_gene: TRBD2
len: 16
CDR3aa: CASSTGLAGGAGELFF
CDR3nt: TGTGCCAGCAGCACGGGACTAGCGGGAGGAGCCGGGGAGCTGTTTTTT

v_gene: TRBV9
abundance: -
j_gene: TRBJ1-1
d_gene: TRBD1
len: 14
CDR3aa: CASSLGQGAVEAFF
CDR3nt: TGTGCCAGCAGCTTGGGACAGGGGGCTGTTGAAGCTTTCTTT

v_gene: TRBV24-1
abundance: -
j_gene: TRBJ2-3
d_gene: TRBD2
len: 18
CDR3aa: CATSDQGGLAGSTDTQYF
CDR3nt: TGTGCCACCAGTGATCAGGGGGGACTAGCGGGCTCTACAGATACGCAGTATTTT

v_gene: TRBV5-8
abundance: -
j_gene: TRBJ2-2
d_gene: -
len: 17
CDR3aa: CASSLAVKASITGELFF
CDR3nt: TGTGCCAGCAGCTTGGCCGTTAAGGCTAGTATAACCGGGGAGCTGTTTTTT

v_gene: TRBV27
abundance: -
j_gene: TRBJ2-1
d_gene: TRBD2
len: 12
CDR3aa: CASSFSGIEQFF
CDR3nt: TGTGCCAGCAGTTTTAGCGGGATAGAGCAGTTCTTC

v_gene: TRBV2
abundance: -
j_gene: TRBJ2-2
d_gene: TRBD1
len: 14
CDR3aa: CASSGDRNTGELFF
CDR3nt: TGTGCCAGCAGTGGGGACAGGAACACCGGGGAGCTGTTTTTT

v_gene: TRBV6-6
abundance: -
j_gene: TRBJ1-5
d_gene: TRBD1
len: 12
CDR3aa: CASTQGDQPQHF
CDR3nt: TGTGCCAGCACCCAGGGGGATCAGCCCCAGCATTTT

v_gene: TRBV5-1
abundance: -
j_gene: TRBJ2-5
d_gene: -
len: 13
CDR3aa: CASSLEERATQYF
CDR3nt: TGCGCCAGCAGCTTGGAGGAGAGGGCCACCCAGTACTTC

v_gene: TRBV28
abundance: -
j_gene: TRBJ2-7
d_gene: TRBD1
len: 13
CDR3aa: CASSFPGGYEQYF
CDR3nt: TGTGCCAGCAGTTTTCCAGGGGGCTACGAGCAGTACTTC

v_gene: TRBV19
abundance: once
j_gene: TRBJ1-6
d_gene: TRBD1
len: 15
CDR3aa: CASSIGTGNNSPLHF
CDR3nt: TGTGCCAGTAGTATAGGGACAGGGAATAATTCACCCCTCCACTTT

v_gene: TRBV28
abundance: -
j_gene: TRBJ2-1
d_gene: TRBD1
len: 16
CDR3aa: CASSIFRDRGYNEQFF
CDR3nt: TGTGCCAGCAGTATCTTCCGGGACAGGGGGTACAATGAGCAGTTCTTC

v_gene: TRBV5-1
abundance: -
j_gene: TRBJ2-7
d_gene: TRBD1
len: 16
CDR3aa: CASSLAEGTGYHEQYF
CDR3nt: TGCGCCAGCAGCTTGGCTGAGGGGACAGGGTACCACGAGCAGTACTTC

v_gene: TRBV5-4
abundance: -
j_gene: TRBJ2-3
d_gene: -
len: 15
CDR3aa: CASSLAQGGGDTQYF
CDR3nt: TGTGCCAGCAGCTTGGCACAGGGGGGAGGGGATACGCAGTATTTT

v_gene: TRBV11-2
abundance: -
j_gene: TRBJ2-4
d_gene: -
len: 15
CDR3aa: CASSLDSRPKNIQYF
CDR3nt: TGTGCCAGCAGCTTAGATTCTAGGCCCAAAAACATTCAGTACTTC

v_gene: TRBV15
abundance: -
j_gene: TRBJ2-3
d_gene: -
len: 13
CDR3aa: CATSRPLMDTQYF
CDR3nt: TGTGCCACCAGCAGACCACTTATGGATACGCAGTATTTT

v_gene: TRBV15
abundance: -
j_gene: TRBJ2-2
d_gene: TRBD2
len: 17
CDR3aa: CATSRVEWEGRAGELFF
CDR3nt: TGTGCCACCAGCAGAGTTGAGTGGGAGGGCCGCGCCGGGGAGCTGTTTTTT

v_gene: TRBV7-2
abundance: -
j_gene: TRBJ1-3
d_gene: TRBD1
len: 14
CDR3aa: CASSLNRGGNTIYF
CDR3nt: TGTGCCAGCAGCTTAAACAGGGGAGGAAACACCATATATTTT

v_gene: TRBV21-1
abundance: -
j_gene: TRBJ2-3
d_gene: -
len: 16
CDR3aa: CASSSHPSMDSDTQYF
CDR3nt: TGTGCCAGCAGCTCCCACCCTAGTATGGACTCAGATACGCAGTATTTT

v_gene: TRBV5-1
abundance: -
j_gene: TRBJ2-5
d_gene: -
len: 16
CDR3aa: CASSLAQGGGQETQYF
CDR3nt: TGCGCCAGCAGCTTGGCGCAGGGGGGAGGACAAGAGACCCAGTACTTC

v_gene: TRBV14
abundance: few
j_gene: TRBJ2-5
d_gene: TRBD1
len: 16
CDR3aa: CASSQDPDRVYETQYF
CDR3nt: TGTGCCAGCAGCCAAGATCCGGACAGGGTCTACGAGACCCAGTACTTC

v_gene: TRBV6-5
abundance: -
j_gene: TRBJ1-1
d_gene: -
len: 13
CDR3aa: CASSFPGTGEAFF
CDR3nt: TGTGCCAGCAGTTTTCCCGGGACTGGTGAAGCTTTCTTT

v_gene: TRBV15
abundance: -
j_gene: TRBJ1-5
d_gene: -
len: 15
CDR3aa: CATSRDPGSNQPQHF
CDR3nt: TGTGCCACCAGCAGAGATCCAGGATCAAATCAGCCCCAGCATTTT

v_gene: TRBV27
abundance: -
j_gene: TRBJ1-5
d_gene: TRBD1
len: 16
CDR3aa: CASSTSGTGGEQPQHF
CDR3nt: TGTGCCAGCAGTACTTCCGGGACAGGGGGCGAACAGCCCCAGCATTTT

v_gene: TRBV6-5
abundance: -
j_gene: TRBJ1-4
d_gene: -
len: 15
CDR3aa: CASSYSGTPNEKLFF
CDR3nt: TGTGCCAGCAGTTACTCAGGGACACCTAATGAAAAACTGTTTTTT

v_gene: TRBV21-1
abundance: -
j_gene: TRBJ1-1
d_gene: -
len: 15
CDR3aa: CASISVRQGLIEAFF
CDR3nt: TGTGCCAGCATCTCCGTAAGACAGGGCCTCATTGAAGCTTTCTTT

v_gene: TRBV27
abundance: -
j_gene: TRBJ2-1
d_gene: TRBD2
len: 16
CDR3aa: CASSLSPSGGYNEQFF
CDR3nt: TGTGCCAGCAGTTTATCTCCTAGCGGGGGTTACAATGAGCAGTTCTTC

v_gene: TRBV6-5
abundance: -
j_gene: TRBJ1-2
d_gene: TRBD1
len: 15
CDR3aa: CASSSDRGRGNGYTF
CDR3nt: TGTGCCAGCAGTTCAGACAGGGGGCGCGGGAATGGCTACACCTTC